Each of the 21 T cell receptor beta chains below was sequenced from the same sample in a study of blood T cell repertoires in COVID-19. Produced via immunoSEQ multiplex PCR; TCRdb's table is partial and in-frame only. The sample carries approximately 300,000 clones, roughly 87% recorded once. The sequenced material came from PBMCs or T cells enriched from blood (not recorded which). The receptors were sampled from a woman under 40 who had recovered from COVID-19.

The chain carries TRBV18 and TRBJ2-1; 7 bases agree with TRBD1. Germline V lookup: CDR1 KGHSH, CDR2 LQKENI. CDR3 length: 16 amino acids. Unmatched junction bases numbered 9, after V lost 4 bases and J lost 3 bases. Here the CDR3 DNA reads TGTGCCAGCTCACTCTACAGGGGTTTGAACTACAATGAGCAGTTCTTC. Translated: CASSLYRGLNYNEQFF.

This clone was seen only a few times. This rearrangement joins TRBV5-1 to TRBJ1-1, with a tentative D call TRBD1 (6 bases). Germline V gene lookup returns CDR1 SGHRS and CDR2 YFSETQ. The ends were cut back, 4 bases at V and 0 bases at J, with 13 bases in the middle. The CDR3 covers 15 residues. In nucleotides, the CDR3 is TGCGCCAGCAGCCTACAGGGTGTGCTGAACACTGAAGCTTTCTTT. As protein: CASSLQGVLNTEAFF.

The chain combines TRBV6-5 with TRBJ1-6, with 9 bases that match TRBD1. The ends lost 9 bases at V and 9 bases at J; junction bases unmatched: 12. The CDR3 is made up of 15 amino acids. Germline V lookup: CDR1 MNHEY, CDR2 SVGAGI. The CDR3 DNA reads TGTGCCAGTCGGAGGGGCGGGACAGGGACTTCACCCCTCCACTTT. Its protein product is CASRRGGTGTSPLHF.

This chain joins TRBV11-2 and TRBJ2-2; no reliable D call. This CDR3 has 15 residues. The germline V gene encodes CDR1 SGHAT and CDR2 FQNNGV. V was clipped by 1 base and J by 3 bases, with 9 bases between them. The CDR3 coding sequence is TGTGCCAGCAGCTTAGTTCCCCGGGACACCGGGGAGCTGTTTTTT. Its translation is CASSLVPRDTGELFF.

V usage is TRBV11-2 and J usage is TRBJ1-2; 8 bases line up with TRBD1. The CDR3 runs 16 residues. V was clipped by 5 bases and J by 7 bases; unmatched bases: 15. In germline, CDR1 is SGHAT, CDR2 FQNNGV. CDR3 nucleotide sequence: TGTGCCAGCAGCGCCCTCCGAAGACAGGGGATTAGTGGCTACACCTTC. Protein sequence: CASSALRRQGISGYTF.

The chain combines TRBV19 with TRBJ2-2; TRBD2 aligns across 10 bases. CDR1 and CDR2 from the germline V gene are LNHDA and SQIVND (reference sequence). The CDR3 loop spans 13 amino acids. V gave up 7 bases and J gave up 6 bases; unmatched junction bases: 2. CDR3 protein: CASTGTSAGELFF. The DNA for the CDR3 is TGTGCCAGTACCGGGACTAGCGCCGGGGAGCTGTTTTTT.

This clone has a single count. The rearrangement joins TRBV19 to TRBJ2-7; TRBD1 might be the D (6 bases). This CDR3 has 13 amino acids. Germline lookup yields CDR1 LNHDA and CDR2 SQIVND (reference sequence). The V gene lost 5 bases and the J gene lost 3 bases, with 11 bases spanning the gap. CDR3 amino acids: CASSHGTIYEQYF. CDR3 coding DNA: TGTGCCAGTAGTCACGGGACAATCTACGAGCAGTACTTC.

This chain uses TRBV5-1 with TRBJ1-2; TRBD1 matches 7 bases. Germline-derived CDR1 and CDR2 are SGHRS and YFSETQ. The CDR3 runs 14 residues. Germline trimming cut 0 bases from V and 7 bases from J; bases unmatched to any gene: 6. CDR3 region: CASSLATGVGGYTF. CDR3 nucleotides: TGCGCCAGCAGCTTGGCCACAGGGGTAGGTGGCTACACCTTC. Full variable domain (missing parts from reference TRBV5-1 and TRBJ1-2): KAGVTQTPRYLIKTRGQQVTLSCSPISGHRSVSWYQQTPGQGLQFLFEYFSETQRNKGNFPGRFSGRQFSNSRSEMNVSTLELGDSALYLCASSLATGVGGYTFGSGTRLTVV.

CDR3 region: CASSKRQSQNTEAFF. CDR3 bases: TGTGCCAGCAGCAAAAGACAGAGCCAGAACACTGAAGCTTTCTTT. The rearrangement uses TRBV21-1 and TRBJ1-1; the table's TRBD1 call for D was not verified on the DNA. TRBV21-1 is annotated as a pseudogene. The CDR3 runs 15 residues.

This clone was picked up one time. The chain employs TRBV5-4 and TRBJ2-7; 8 bases align to TRBD1. Germline CDR1 and CDR2: SGHNT and YYREEE (reference sequence). The length of the CDR3 is 14 residues. V lost 3 bases and J lost 0; bases outside the gene matches: 2. The CDR3 region is CASSSQGGSYEQYF. The CDR3 DNA is TGTGCCAGCAGCTCACAGGGGGGCTCCTACGAGCAGTACTTC.

This sequence joins TRBV2 and TRBJ1-5; the match to TRBD1 covers 7 bases. The CDR3 runs to 13 residues. CDR1 and CDR2 from the germline V gene are SNHLY and FYNNEI. Trimming cost V 7 bases and J 5 bases; bases outside gene matches: 5. For the CDR3, the DNA is TGTGCCAGCAATCGACAGGGTGATCAGCCCCAGCATTTT. The encoded protein is CASNRQGDQPQHF.

The chain recombines TRBV5-4 with TRBJ2-5, with D tentatively TRBD2 (5 bases). The CDR3 covers 14 residues. V was cut by 0 bases and J by 4 bases, with 10 bases left in between. Germline CDR1 SGHNT, CDR2 YYREEE (reference sequence). The CDR3 DNA sequence: TGTGCCAGCAGCTTGGAGTCTAGCTCAGAGACCCAGTACTTC. Translated, it gives CASSLESSSETQYF.

The rearrangement joins TRBV3-1 (or the pseudogene TRBV3-2) to TRBJ1-2, with a tentative D call TRBD1 (6 bases). Trimming left V 4 bases short and J 0 bases short, with 6 bases between. Germline lookup yields CDR1 LGHDT and CDR2 YNNKEL (reference sequence). The CDR3 covers 13 residues. The CDR3 reads CASSRDTNYGYTF. The CDR3 bases are TGTGCCAGCAGCCGGGACACTAACTATGGCTACACCTTC.

The chain is built from TRBV5-8 and TRBJ1-5; 7 bases map to TRBD1. Per germline, CDR1 SGHTS and CDR2 YDEGEE. The CDR3 is made up of 15 amino acids. The V and J ends lost 2 bases and 4 bases, in that order; junction bases with no gene match: 6. The chain's CDR3 is CASSLRGQRNQPQHF. In nucleotides, the CDR3 is TGTGCCAGCAGCTTACGGGGACAGAGAAATCAGCCCCAGCATTTT. The complete variable domain, with remaining parts taken from reference TRBV5-8 and TRBJ1-5, reads EAGVTQSPTHLIKTRGQQATLRCSPISGHTSVYWYQQALGLGLQFLLWYDEGEERNRGNFPPRFSGRQFPNYSSELNVNALELEDSALYLCASSLRGQRNQPQHFGDGTRLSIL.

About this clone: An end of the junction differs from the germline gene, which may be a read error. This chain connects TRBV18 to TRBJ2-7, with D unclear. Germline CDR1 and CDR2: KGHSH and LQKENI. The CDR3 sequence is 10 residues long. The CDR3 region is CASSPFSRRF. CDR3 in DNA: TGTGCCAGCTCACCGTTCTCTCGTCGCTTC.

The rearrangement links TRBV19 to TRBJ1-6, with 9 bases that match TRBD1. The J segment lost 10 bases and the V segment lost 3 bases, leaving 13 bases of the junction unmatched. Germline V lookup: CDR1 LNHDA, CDR2 SQIVND (reference sequence). The CDR3 spans 17 residues. CDR3 bases: TGTGCCAGTAGTATCCACCATATTGACAGGGGGGGATCACCCCTCCACTTT. Translation: CASSIHHIDRGGSPLHF.

This clone has more than one count but fewer than ten. The chain couples TRBV20-1 to TRBJ2-7; either TRBD1 or TRBD2 may fit D (6 bases each). Germline V gene lookup returns CDR1 DFQATT and CDR2 SNEGSKA (reference sequence). The V end was cut by 5 bases, the J end by 7 bases, with 24 bases between. The CDR3 is made up of 15 amino acids. CDR3: CSAGGGGPRPSEQYF. CDR3 nucleotides: TGCAGTGCTGGTGGAGGGGGACCGCGTCCTAGTGAGCAGTACTTC.

The rearrangement links TRBV2 to TRBJ1-6; TRBD1 is a possible D gene (5 bases). This CDR3 has 14 amino acids. Trimming left V 5 bases short and J 5 bases short, with 10 bases between. CDR1 SNHLY and CDR2 FYNNEI come from the germline V gene. CDR3: CASSTWGDNSPLHF. CDR3 nucleotide sequence: TGTGCCAGCAGTACTTGGGGGGATAATTCACCCCTCCACTTT.

The rearrangement joins TRBV13 to TRBJ1-1; 8 bases agree with TRBD1. The CDR3 length is 15 residues. CDR1 is PRHDT, CDR2 FYEKMQ, per germline (reference sequence). V shed 5 bases and J 5 bases; nucleotides not matched to a gene: 10. The DNA for the CDR3 is TGTGCCAGCAGCCCACGACAGGGGAAGGGGACTGAAGCTTTCTTT. Its protein is CASSPRQGKGTEAFF.

The chain links TRBV18 to TRBJ1-2; D is ambiguous. Per the germline V gene, CDR1 is KGHSH and CDR2 is LQKENI. The CDR3 runs to 16 residues. V lost 2 bases and J 2 bases, leaving 15 bases between the germline ends. The CDR3 here is CASSPKPPPGNYGYTF. The CDR3 coding sequence is TGTGCCAGCTCACCAAAACCACCCCCGGGGAACTATGGCTACACCTTC.

The genes are TRBV19 and TRBJ2-5, with 12 bases aligning to TRBD1. Looked up from germline, CDR1 is LNHDA and CDR2 is SQIVND (reference sequence). The length of the CDR3 is 15 residues. J was trimmed by 4 bases and V by 6 bases; bases with no gene match: 6. CDR3 DNA sequence: TGTGCCAGTAGAAAAGGGACAGGGGGCAGAGAGACCCAGTACTTC. Residues: CASRKGTGGRETQYF.